These 29 T cell receptor beta chains originate from one sample sequenced in a study of cytomegalovirus exposure and HLA in healthy donors. Some clones are missing from TCRdb's copy, which holds only in-frame ones; the method was immunoSEQ multiplex PCR. The sample carries fewer than 250,000 clones, about 83% recorded once. The sample consisted of PBMCs. The receptors come from a man between 18 and 29 years old in good health and CMV-seronegative.

The rearrangement joins TRBV7-6 to TRBJ2-3; D call uncertain. V gave up 2 bases and J gave up 5 bases, with 5 bases separating them. The germline CDR1 and CDR2 sequences are SGHVS and FNYEAQ. The CDR3 length is 12 residues. The CDR3: CASSLTGDTQYF. The CDR3 DNA reads TGTGCCAGCAGCTTAACGGGAGATACGCAGTATTTT. Full variable domain (outside the CDR3, taken from reference TRBV7-6 and TRBJ2-3): GAGVSQSPRYKVTKRGQDVALRCDPISGHVSLYWYRQALGQGPEFLTYFNYEAQQDKSGLPNDRFSAERPEGSISTLTIQRTEQRDSAMYRCASSLTGDTQYFGPGTRLTVL.

The rearrangement joins TRBV19 to TRBJ1-5; TRBD1 is a possible D gene (6 bases). The V end lost 6 bases, the J end lost 0 bases, and 15 bases lay between the germline ends. Per the germline V gene, CDR1 is LNHDA and CDR2 is SQIVND (reference sequence). The CDR3 runs to 16 residues. CDR3 sequence: CASRRGQSYSNQPQHF. As DNA, the CDR3 is TGTGCCAGTAGGAGGGGACAATCGTATAGCAATCAGCCCCAGCATTTT.

Only one count was recorded for this clone. The rearrangement uses TRBV5-3 and TRBJ1-6; D gene uncertain. TRBV5-3 is an open reading frame whose function is uncertain. Trimming cost V 6 bases and J 9 bases, with 10 bases left between them. The CDR3 is 12 residues long. The CDR3 coding sequence is TGTGCCAGAAAGCGGGTACGTTCACCCCTCCACTTT. Its translation is CARKRVRSPLHF.

The chain carries TRBV5-1 and TRBJ2-3; 10 bases line up with TRBD2. From germline, CDR1 is SGHRS and CDR2 YFSETQ. The CDR3 extends over 17 amino acids. V shed 0 bases, J shed 1 base, and the junction held 5 bases outside the gene matches. CDR3: CASSLGAGLAGTDTQYF. DNA of the CDR3: TGCGCCAGCAGCTTGGGGGCCGGACTAGCGGGCACAGATACGCAGTATTTT.

The genes are TRBV7-2 and TRBJ2-7; 9 nucleotides line up with TRBD1. In germline, CDR1 is SGHTA, CDR2 FQGNSA. The J segment lost 3 bases and the V segment lost 5 bases, leaving 8 bases of the junction unmatched. The CDR3 covers 15 residues. The CDR3 region is CASSHLTGGVYEQYF. For the CDR3, the DNA is TGTGCCAGCAGCCACCTGACAGGGGGAGTCTACGAGCAGTACTTC.

The chain combines TRBV27 with TRBJ1-1; 7 bases match TRBD1. This CDR3 spans 14 amino acids. The V and J ends lost 5 bases and 9 bases, in that order; junction bases with no gene match: 12. Germline-derived CDR1 and CDR2 are MNHEY and SMNVEV (reference sequence). The CDR3 protein is CASSKQGSNIKAFF. CDR3 in DNA: TGTGCCAGCAGTAAACAGGGGAGTAACATTAAAGCTTTCTTT.

J is TRBJ2-2 and V is TRBV5-4, with 10 bases that match TRBD2. J gave up 7 bases and V 6 bases, and 6 bases lay outside the gene matches. The CDR3 contains 14 residues. CDR1 and CDR2 (germline): SGHNT, YYREEE (reference sequence). CDR3: CASTLAGVDGELFF. Written as DNA, the CDR3 is TGTGCCAGCACCCTAGCGGGAGTTGACGGGGAGCTGTTTTTT.

The chain uses TRBV18 and TRBJ2-5, with D tentatively TRBD2 (7 bases). The CDR3 consists of 16 residues. The V end lost 6 bases, the J end lost 1 base, and 18 bases lay between the germline ends. Germline CDR1 is KGHSH and CDR2 is LQKENI. The CDR3 spells CASSASRGLVQETQYF. DNA of the CDR3: TGTGCCAGCTCGGCCTCGCGGGGGCTAGTCCAAGAGACCCAGTACTTC. Drawing the rest from reference TRBV18 and TRBJ2-5, the complete variable domain is NAGVMQNPRHLVRRRGQEARLRCSPMKGHSHVYWYRQLPEEGLKFMVYLQKENIIDESGMPKERFSAEFPKEGPSILRIQQVVRGDSAAYFCASSASRGLVQETQYFGPGTRLLVL.

This clone was picked up a small number of times. The chain links TRBV4-3 to TRBJ2-1; 9 bases map to TRBD2. The CDR3 is made up of 16 amino acids. Germline CDR1 LGHNA, CDR2 YSLEER. J gave up 4 bases and V 3 bases, and 7 bases lay outside the gene matches. The CDR3 is CASSHATSGDYNEQFF. The CDR3 DNA reads TGCGCCAGCAGCCATGCGACTAGCGGAGATTACAATGAGCAGTTCTTC.

The V call is TRBV28, the J call TRBJ1-1; no clear D. The CDR3 is 14 residues long. Trimming took 3 bases from V and 8 from J, leaving 16 bases between them. Germline CDR1 reads MDHEN; CDR2 reads SYDVKM. In DNA form, the CDR3 reads TGTGCCAGCAGTTTCCGGGGTAAGGTACCCGAAGCTTTCTTT. It specifies CASSFRGKVPEAFF.

V usage is TRBV27 and J usage is TRBJ2-1; TRBD2 is a possible D gene (6 bases). This CDR3 comprises 14 residues. The V and J ends lost 5 bases and 4 bases respectively, with 12 bases between them. Germline V gene data show CDR1 as MNHEY and CDR2 as SMNVEV (reference sequence). The CDR3 sequence is CASSIGLLYNEQFF. CDR3 nucleotide sequence: TGTGCCAGCAGTATCGGACTATTATACAATGAGCAGTTCTTC.

This clone appeared once. A read error may account for a junction end that differs from germline. This chain links TRBV11-2 with TRBJ2-7; TRBD2 aligns across 11 bases. Germline assignment: CDR1 SGHAT and CDR2 FQNNGV. CDR3 length: 15 amino acids. The CDR3 loop reads CASSSLAGGPFERHF. For the CDR3, the DNA is TGTGCCAGCAGCTCTTTAGCGGGAGGGCCCTTCGAGAGGCACTTC.

This clone occurred once. The V gene is TRBV9, the J gene TRBJ2-1; no clear D gene. The CDR3 spans 14 residues. V was pared by 4 bases and J by 0 bases, with 8 bases between. Germline CDR1 is SGDLS and CDR2 is YYNGEE. The CDR3 coding sequence is TGTGCCAGCAGCATGCACAACTCCTACAATGAGCAGTTCTTC. Its translation is CASSMHNSYNEQFF.

The count of this clone is one. This rearrangement joins TRBV7-2 to TRBJ1-3; maybe TRBD1 (6 bases). V lost 1 base and J 4 bases, leaving 14 bases between the germline ends. CDR3 size: 16 residues. CDR1 SGHTA and CDR2 FQGNSA come from the germline V gene. The CDR3 sequence is CASSLVAGAEGNTIYF. The CDR3 DNA reads TGTGCCAGCAGCTTAGTGGCGGGGGCAGAAGGAAACACCATATATTTT.

This chain links TRBV6-5 with TRBJ1-6; TRBD1 matches 8 bases. Germline V gene lookup returns CDR1 MNHEY and CDR2 SVGAGI. CDR3 length: 15 amino acids. Unmatched junction bases numbered 5, after V lost 5 bases and J lost 5 bases. The CDR3, as DNA: TGTGCCAGCAGTATCCAGGGGGCCAATAATTCACCCCTCCACTTT. This encodes CASSIQGANNSPLHF.

This chain links TRBV28 with TRBJ2-7, with 7 bases lining up with TRBD1. V shed 6 bases and J 4 bases; nucleotides not matched to a gene: 12. CDR3 size: 15 residues. Germline assignment: CDR1 MDHEN and CDR2 SYDVKM. The CDR3 sequence is CASSSGGQINYEQYF. Written as DNA, the CDR3 is TGTGCCAGCAGCTCAGGGGGACAGATTAATTACGAGCAGTACTTC.

The J gene is TRBJ2-5, the V gene TRBV18; perhaps TRBD1 as D (7 bases). Germline CDR1 and CDR2: KGHSH and LQKENI. The CDR3 sequence is 16 residues long. V was clipped by 1 base and J by 4 bases, with 16 bases between them. The CDR3 loop reads CASSPRGDRGTETQYF. The DNA for the CDR3 is TGTGCCAGCTCACCACGCGGGGACAGAGGTACAGAGACCCAGTACTTC.

The CDR3 DNA reads TGTGCCAGCAGTGTGGCAGTACATCAGCCCCAGCATTTT. Its protein is CASSVAVHQPQHF. The chain has TRBV6-1 and TRBJ1-5; D not resolved. Trimming removed 4 bases from V and 5 bases from J, with 9 bases in between. The length of the CDR3 is 13 residues. Germline V lookup: CDR1 MNHNS, CDR2 SASEGT.

The chain employs TRBV9 and TRBJ2-3, with D unclear. Between the trimmed V and J ends, which lost 4 bases and 3 bases, there was a span of 12 bases. The CDR3 runs to 14 residues. Germline-derived CDR1 and CDR2 are SGDLS and YYNGEE. The CDR3 nucleotides read TGTGCCAGCAGCCCCATCCATTTTACAGATACGCAGTATTTT. This sequence encodes CASSPIHFTDTQYF.

The chain recombines TRBV6-6 with TRBJ1-1, with D maybe TRBD1 (5 bases). Germline V CDR1 and CDR2: MNHNY, SVGAGI (reference sequence). Trimming shortened V by 7 bases and J by 5 bases, and 14 bases separated the two germline ends. CDR3 length equals 13 residues. The CDR3 DNA sequence: TGTGCCAGCAACACGGGGGTAATGACTGAAGCTTTCTTT. This encodes CASNTGVMTEAFF.

This chain joins TRBV9 and TRBJ2-5; 9 positions agree with TRBD1. V shed 0 bases and J 3 bases; nucleotides not matched to a gene: 6. The CDR3 length is 16 residues. CDR1 and CDR2 (germline): SGDLS, YYNGEE. DNA of the CDR3: TGTGCCAGCAGCGTAGCGTGGACAGGGGCCAAAGAGACCCAGTACTTC. It codes for CASSVAWTGAKETQYF.

The chain recombines TRBV28 with TRBJ1-5; the D gene is possibly TRBD1 (6 bases). The CDR3 length is 13 residues. Germline CDR1 MDHEN, CDR2 SYDVKM. Between the trimmed V and J ends, which lost 7 bases and 5 bases, there was a span of 12 bases. CDR3: CASNRQAYQPQHF. CDR3 sequence (DNA): TGTGCCAGCAACCGACAGGCCTATCAGCCCCAGCATTTT.

The chain combines TRBV27 with TRBJ1-1, with TRBD1 as a possible D gene (5 bases). V dropped 7 bases and J dropped 1 base, with 7 bases sitting between them. CDR1 is MNHEY, CDR2 SMNVEV, per germline (reference sequence). The CDR3 spans 12 residues. CDR3 protein: CASNDRNTEAFF. Here the CDR3 DNA reads TGTGCCAGCAACGACAGGAACACTGAAGCTTTCTTT.

The chain uses TRBV7-9 and TRBJ2-3, with D uncertain. Trimming shortened V by 5 bases and J by 2 bases, and 17 bases separated the two germline ends. The CDR3 length is 16 residues. Germline V gene data show CDR1 as SEHNR and CDR2 as FQNEAQ (reference sequence). CDR3 protein: CASSPPYRLNTDTQYF. As DNA, the CDR3 is TGTGCCAGCAGCCCCCCCTACCGATTAAACACAGATACGCAGTATTTT.

V usage is TRBV5-6 and J usage is TRBJ2-7; 7 bases map to TRBD1. CDR1 SGHDT and CDR2 YYEEEE come from the germline V gene. The CDR3 extends over 13 amino acids. Germline trimming cut 5 bases from V and 3 bases from J; bases unmatched to any gene: 5. The CDR3 protein is CASSASGGYEQYF. CDR3 nucleotides: TGTGCCAGCAGTGCGTCAGGGGGCTACGAGCAGTACTTC. Supplemented by reference TRBV5-6 and TRBJ2-7, the full variable domain reads DAGVTQSPTHLIKTRGQQVTLRCSPKSGHDTVSWYQQALGQGPQFIFQYYEEEERQRGNFPDRFSGHQFPNYSSELNVNALLLGDSALYLCASSASGGYEQYFGPGTRLTVT.

The rearrangement joins TRBV28 to TRBJ2-3; TRBD2 is a possible D gene (6 bases). Deletions cut 6 bases from V and 4 bases from J, with 20 bases between. The germline gives CDR1 MDHEN, CDR2 SYDVKM. The CDR3 has 16 residues. CDR3 coding DNA: TGTGCCAGCAGCTCCCCTCGGGAGCTCTTTCCAGATACGCAGTATTTT. Translation: CASSSPRELFPDTQYF.

This chain uses TRBV20-1 with TRBJ2-1; no clear D gene. Germline CDR1 reads DFQATT; CDR2 reads SNEGSKA (reference sequence). The CDR3 length is 11 residues. The ends were cut back, 5 bases at V and 8 bases at J, with 10 bases in the middle. CDR3: CSAGRGDEQFF. CDR3 coding DNA: TGCAGTGCTGGAAGAGGCGATGAGCAGTTCTTC.

The rearrangement uses TRBV19 and TRBJ1-6; D may be TRBD1 (5 bases). With 3 bases removed from V and 12 bases from J, the gap between germline ends came to 12 bases. CDR1 and CDR2 from the germline V gene are LNHDA and SQIVND (reference sequence). There are 13 residues in the CDR3. The CDR3 DNA reads TGTGCCAGTAGTATGGGGCAGAAGGAACCCCTCCACTTT. Encoded protein: CASSMGQKEPLHF.

The chain links TRBV7-2 to TRBJ1-4; TRBD1 matches at 8 bases. V was clipped by 7 bases and J by 2 bases; unmatched bases: 0. Germline V gene lookup returns CDR1 SGHTA and CDR2 FQGNSA. The CDR3 covers 13 residues. The DNA of the CDR3 is TGTGCCAGCAACAGGGGGACTAATGAAAAACTGTTTTTT. Its translation: CASNRGTNEKLFF.